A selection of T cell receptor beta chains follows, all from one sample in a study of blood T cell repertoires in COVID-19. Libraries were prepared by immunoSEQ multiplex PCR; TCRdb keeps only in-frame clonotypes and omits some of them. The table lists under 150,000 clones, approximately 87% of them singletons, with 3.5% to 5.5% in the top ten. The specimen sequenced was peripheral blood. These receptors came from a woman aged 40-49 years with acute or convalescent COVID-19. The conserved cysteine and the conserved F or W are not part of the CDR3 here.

ASSRDTGSYEQY | TRBJ2-7 | TRBV19
ASSLGSGSNQPQH | TRBJ1-5 | TRBV5-4
ASSYGRGPGQPQH | TRBJ1-5 | TRBV6-5
ASSLSTDTQY | TRBJ2-3 | TRBV7-3
ASSLDTRGHGYT | TRBJ1-2 | TRBV5-8
ASSYQGGANYGYT | TRBJ1-2 | TRBV6-5
ASSQVRDTYGYT | TRBJ1-2 | TRBV4-2
ASRQGNNEKLF | TRBJ1-4 | TRBV7-9
ASSLQGAEQY | TRBJ2-7 | TRBV7-2
ASSWPGDEKLF | TRBJ1-4 | TRBV28
ASSVAGTSGGALNEQF | TRBJ2-1 | TRBV11-3
ASSRVGGQTEAF | TRBJ1-1 | TRBV5-1
SVDWVTGYT | TRBJ1-2 | TRBV20-1
ASSPPTGQGAGNTIY | TRBJ1-3 | TRBV18
ASSGINRGQSYNSPLH | TRBJ1-6 | TRBV5-8
ASSYLGNRDPL | TRBJ2-7 | TRBV6-2/TRBV6-3
ASSVDPLFVAGGQIGELF | TRBJ2-2 | TRBV9